The rows below give T cell receptor beta chains drawn from one sample of a study of T-cell reconstitution after alpha-beta-depleted transplantation in children. TCRdb processed the PCR reads anew with MiXCR; each CDR3 protein has one entry. The sample has approximately 590,000 distinct CDR3 sequences; more than 9% are singletons. Sample: PBMCs from the stem cell graft donor, taken from the stem cell graft. These receptors came from a human donor who donated a stem cell graft to a child with acute myeloid leukemia. Each CDR3 is given with its conserved first and last residue. The D gene is left open where the match is weak. Clone size is given for some rows only: seen once, a few or many times, or a class if the clone is expanded.

>-|TRBD1|TRBV20-1|TRBJ2-1
CSARDGQGNEQFF
TGCAGTGCTAGGGACGGACAGGGGAATGAGCAGTTCTTC
>few|TRBD2|TRBV27|TRBJ2-1
CASSSLTSGKLDNEQFF
TGTGCCAGCAGTTCTCTGACTAGCGGGAAATTGGACAATGAGCAGTTCTTC
>many|-|TRBV24-1|TRBJ2-7
CATSDLGVEQYF
TGTGCCACCAGTGATTTGGGGGTCGAGCAGTACTTC
>many|-|TRBV29-1|TRBJ2-3
CSVRRENTQYF
TGCAGCGTTCGCCGGGAAAATACGCAGTATTTT
>few|-|TRBV7-2|TRBJ2-7
CASSLSGAGGVYEQYF
TGTGCCAGCAGCCTGAGTGGAGCTGGAGGGGTTTACGAGCAGTACTTC
>-|-|TRBV7-9|TRBJ2-1
CASSLAGSYHYNEQFF
TGTGCCAGCAGCTTAGCGGGGAGTTACCACTACAATGAGCAGTTCTTC
>-|TRBD2|TRBV7-7|TRBJ2-1
CASSLELAGGFNEQFF
TGTGCTAGCAGCTTAGAGCTAGCGGGAGGTTTCAATGAGCAGTTCTTC
>-|-|TRBV4-1|TRBJ1-1
CASSQDRGPPAFF
TGCGCCAGCAGCCAAGATAGGGGCCCTCCGGCTTTCTTT
>-|TRBD1|TRBV6-2/TRBV6-3|TRBJ2-5
CASSPPSQGARETQYF
TGTGCCAGCAGTCCACCCTCGCAGGGGGCGCGGGAGACCCAGTACTTC
>-|-|TRBV20-1|TRBJ2-1
CSARARYYNEQFF
TGCAGTGCTAGAGCGAGGTACTACAATGAGCAGTTCTTC
>once|-|TRBV7-9|TRBJ2-7
CASSFGRIPTYEQYF
TGTGCCAGCAGCTTCGGGCGGATCCCTACCTACGAGCAGTACTTC
>few|-|TRBV20-1|TRBJ2-7
CSARDSRHNYEQYF
TGCAGTGCTAGAGATTCGAGACACAACTACGAGCAGTACTTC
>many|-|TRBV28|TRBJ2-7
CASSLGPGSAVYEQYF
TGTGCCAGCAGTTTAGGTCCGGGCTCGGCCGTCTACGAGCAGTACTTC
>-|TRBD2|TRBV9|TRBJ2-1
CASSQGIGASGRSEQFF
TGTGCCAGCAGCCAGGGGATAGGGGCTAGCGGGAGATCTGAGCAGTTCTTC
>few|TRBD1|TRBV5-5|TRBJ1-2
CASSSTGAGYGYTF
TGTGCCAGCAGCTCGACAGGGGCTGGCTATGGCTACACCTTC
>few|-|TRBV7-2|TRBJ2-3
CASSPPGRGGTDTQYF
TGTGCCAGCAGCCCACCCGGCAGGGGAGGTACAGATACGCAGTATTTT
>-|-|TRBV6-2/TRBV6-3|TRBJ1-5
CASSPGRGGNQPQHF
TGTGCCAGCAGTCCGGGACGAGGGGGCAATCAGCCCCAGCATTTT
>few|-|TRBV7-2|TRBJ2-7
CASSLGLMSYEQYF
TGTGCCAGCAGCTTAGGACTAATGTCCTACGAGCAGTACTTC
>many|TRBD2|TRBV7-3|TRBJ2-2
CASSSVGGLNTGELFF
TGTGCCAGCAGCTCCGTGGGGGGGTTAAACACCGGGGAGCTGTTTTTT
>few|-|TRBV20-1|TRBJ2-3
CSAIAGNPDTQYF
TGCAGTGCTATTGCGGGCAACCCCGATACGCAGTATTTT
>few|-|TRBV20-1|TRBJ2-7
CSAVDRLSYEQYF
TGCAGTGCTGTAGACAGGCTCTCCTACGAGCAGTACTTC